The table lists the clone carrying this T cell receptor beta chain with a few counts. No antigen is known for it. These data are taken from a study of T cell repertoires in cytomegalovirus infection. In the study overall: Both a matching HLA type and CMV infection were indicated by public TCR beta signatures.

Each CDR3 protein is one row after TCRdb ran MiXCR on the reads. The data show some 350,000 distinct CDR3 sequences, with about 35% seen just once and approximately 15% held by the top ten. The TCR sequence derives from a human donor in good health (CMV status not recorded). Some clones in this sample may be carry-over from other donors' samples. The sample here was cultured PBMCs, taken from culture after CMV antigen stimulation.

CDR3 amino acids: CASSPPPSRETGELFF. Written as DNA, the CDR3 is TGTGCCAGCAGCCCACCCCCCAGTCGGGAGACCGGGGAGCTGTTTTTT. The chain employs TRBV7-9 and TRBJ2-2; tentative D call: TRBD2 (6 bases). The CDR3 covers 16 residues. CDR1 and CDR2 from the germline V gene are SEHNR and FQNEAQ (reference sequence). The V gene lost 5 bases and the J gene lost 5 bases, with 18 bases spanning the gap.